What follows describes a single T cell receptor (beta chain). CDR3 length equals 15 residues. The germline gives CDR1 KGHSH, CDR2 LQKENI. V lost 3 bases and J lost 5, with 13 bases in between. Repertoires were generated with immunoSEQ multiplex PCR, while TCRdb's copy carries only in-frame clones and drops some. The profile shows 220,000 or so clones, about 88% of them singletons. This entry comes from a study of blood T cell repertoires in COVID-19. Across the study: Sample material is recorded as cDNA or gDNA derived from T cells, B-cell-depleted T cells, or PBMCs.

Sample: peripheral blood. This rearrangement joins TRBV18 to TRBJ1-4; a possible D gene is TRBD1 (6 bases). The source is a woman aged 45-60 years with COVID-19, enrolled during active disease. The CDR3 region is CASSPMTGLNEKLFF. In DNA form, the CDR3 reads TGTGCCAGCTCACCTATGACAGGACTGAATGAAAAACTGTTTTTT.